What follows describes a single T cell receptor beta chain. The CDR3 is made up of 14 amino acids. CDR1 is SNHLY, CDR2 FYNNEI, per germline. The ends lost 7 bases at V and 4 bases at J; junction bases unmatched: 9. This record belongs to a study of blood T cell repertoires in COVID-19. Study-level information: Both acute and convalescent COVID-19 samples were obtained from the United States, Italy and Spain. T cells, B-cell-depleted T cells, or PBMCs supplied cDNA or gDNA.

The authors' processing: Reference gene primer amplification in the assay estimated nucleated cell counts. Measured with immunoSEQ multiplex PCR; TCRdb has only the in-frame clones, and not every one. V and J calls and clone size are copied from that table; D and trimming were computed from the DNA. The table lists about 91,000 clones, around nine tenths of them singletons. This clonotype was obtained from a man between 65 and 85 years old with acute or convalescent COVID-19. The sequenced sample was peripheral blood. This chain connects TRBV2 to TRBJ1-1, with 7 bases identical to TRBD1. CDR3 nucleotides: TGTGCCAGCACCCTAGACAGGGTTAGCACTGAAGCTTTCTTT. The encoded protein is CASTLDRVSTEAFF.